Below, 29 T cell receptor beta chains from the same sample are listed, as sequenced in a study of blood T cell repertoires in COVID-19 (dated by TCRdb to about 2020). The method behind the library was the immunoSEQ multiplex PCR assay. The immuneACCESS repertoire file appears here via TCRdb, limited to in-frame rearrangements. These files lack a portion of the clones; in checked studies, under half of the deficit traces to unresolved V genes, and the cause of the others is not known. The sample table records 320,000 or so clones; around 90% of these occur just once. The ten largest clonotypes hold 5% of the sample. Sequenced input: PBMCs or T cells enriched from blood (not recorded which). These receptors came from a man aged 25 to 40 who had recovered from COVID-19.

The chain recombines TRBV3-1 (or the pseudogene TRBV3-2) with TRBJ1-2; perhaps TRBD1 as D (6 bases). Germline CDR1 reads LGHDT; CDR2 reads YNNKEL (reference sequence). V shed 4 bases and J shed 5 bases, with 11 bases lying between them. This CDR3 region has 13 residues. For the CDR3, the DNA is TGTGCCAGCAGCCTCCGGGACACTTATGGCTACACCTTC. Translating it yields CASSLRDTYGYTF.

This rearrangement joins TRBV5-1 to TRBJ2-3; a possible D gene is TRBD1 (6 bases). From germline, CDR1 is SGHRS and CDR2 YFSETQ. Trimming shortened V by 7 bases and J by 0 bases, and 12 bases separated the two germline ends. This CDR3 contains 14 residues. CDR3 amino acids: CASQGQPSTDTQYF. In DNA form, the CDR3 reads TGCGCCAGCCAGGGACAACCTAGCACAGATACGCAGTATTTT.

This chain joins TRBV5-1 and TRBJ2-2; 7 bases line up with TRBD1. The V segment lost 0 bases and the J segment 4 bases; nucleotides outside the gene matches: 6. Germline CDR1 reads SGHRS; CDR2 reads YFSETQ. The CDR3 covers 16 residues. The CDR3 here is CASSLGTGARTGELFF. The DNA of the CDR3 is TGCGCCAGCAGCTTGGGAACAGGGGCTCGCACCGGGGAGCTGTTTTTT.

The chain couples TRBV10-3 to TRBJ2-5; 9 bases match TRBD1. This CDR3 is 15 amino acids long. Unmatched junction bases numbered 4, after V lost 5 bases and J lost 0 bases. The V gene's germline CDR1 is ENHRY and CDR2 SYGVKD. The CDR3 region is CAISQQGANQETQYF. The CDR3 DNA reads TGTGCCATCAGTCAACAGGGGGCCAACCAAGAGACCCAGTACTTC.

This clone was counted a few times. The V call is TRBV18, the J call TRBJ1-2, with 7 bases identical to TRBD1. Germline CDR1 and CDR2: KGHSH and LQKENI. CDR3 length: 14 residues. The V gene end was trimmed by 1 base and the J gene end by 3 bases; junction bases not matched to a gene: 2. Here the CDR3 DNA reads TGTGCCAGCTCACCACAGGGGACAGACTATGGCTACACCTTC. Amino acid sequence: CASSPQGTDYGYTF.

This clone was seen only once. This sequence joins TRBV7-9 and TRBJ1-2, with no clear D. The germline CDR1 and CDR2 sequences are SEHNR and FQNEAQ (reference sequence). V lost 3 bases, J lost 9 bases, and 8 bases lay in between. This CDR3 spans 11 amino acids. The CDR3 here is CASSFGDSYTF. CDR3 coding DNA: TGTGCCAGCAGCTTCGGGGATAGCTACACCTTC.

This sequence joins TRBV15 and TRBJ2-3; D call uncertain. In germline, CDR1 is LNHNV, CDR2 YYDKDF (reference sequence). V gave up 0 bases and J gave up 6 bases, with 19 bases separating them. This CDR3 is built from 17 residues. CDR3 DNA: TGTGCCACCAGCAGAGATCGCGGATCTCCCGCACGGGATACGCAGTATTTT. It specifies CATSRDRGSPARDTQYF.

The rearrangement joins TRBV7-2 to TRBJ1-1; D gene uncertain. The CDR3 length is 15 residues. Germline V gene data show CDR1 as SGHTA and CDR2 as FQGNSA. The ends were cut back, 1 base at V and 4 bases at J, with 13 bases in the middle. The CDR3 loop is CASSLGGLGSTEAFF. Here the CDR3 DNA reads TGTGCCAGCAGCTTAGGCGGGTTGGGAAGCACTGAAGCTTTCTTT.

The sample holds one count of this clone. The chain has TRBV25-1 and TRBJ2-5; unclear D gene. The V and J ends lost 3 bases and 5 bases respectively, with 7 bases between them. Germline loops: CDR1 MGHDK, CDR2 SYGVNS. This CDR3 region has 12 residues. The DNA of the CDR3 is TGTGCCAGCAGTGATTCAATGGAGACCCAGTACTTC. Its protein product is CASSDSMETQYF.

This chain uses TRBV7-3 with TRBJ2-1; possibly TRBD1 for D (5 bases). There are 13 residues in the CDR3. V was clipped by 0 bases and J by 9 bases, with 9 bases between them. The V gene's germline CDR1 is SGHTA and CDR2 FQGTGA. CDR3 DNA: TGTGCCAGCAGCTTAACAGCCGACAGTGAGCAGTTCTTC. Translating it yields CASSLTADSEQFF.

This clone has only a few counts. For the CDR3, the DNA is TGTGCCAGCAGTTCGTGGGGGCTTGGTCAGCCCCAGCATTTT. Translating gives CASSSWGLGQPQHF. V usage is TRBV27 and J usage is TRBJ1-5; D possibly corresponds to TRBD1 (6 bases). Trimming left V 4 bases short and J 6 bases short, with 13 bases between. The CDR3 length is 14 residues. The germline CDR1 and CDR2 sequences are MNHEY and SMNVEV (reference sequence).

This chain uses TRBV18 with TRBJ1-4; 7 bases line up with TRBD1. V lost 6 bases to trimming and J lost 8 bases; unmatched junction nucleotides: 6. CDR1 is KGHSH and CDR2 is LQKENI in the germline V gene. The CDR3 length is 13 residues. The CDR3 nucleotides read TGTGCCAGCTCTGGGACAGCCTCCGAAAAACTGTTTTTT. Its protein product is CASSGTASEKLFF.

The chain links TRBV5-6 to TRBJ2-1; D is unclear. The length of the CDR3 is 15 residues. V gave up 0 bases and J gave up 2 bases, with 9 bases separating them. CDR1 is SGHDT, CDR2 YYEEEE, per germline. The CDR3 loop reads CASSLESTTYNEQFF. In DNA, the CDR3 is TGTGCCAGCAGCTTGGAAAGTACAACCTACAATGAGCAGTTCTTC.

CDR3 in amino acids: CASSPAGAHEQYF. Here the CDR3 DNA reads TGCGCCAGCAGCCCGGCAGGGGCCCACGAGCAGTACTTC. This chain uses TRBV5-1 with TRBJ2-7; D possibly corresponds to TRBD1 (6 bases). Germline values: CDR1 SGHRS, CDR2 YFSETQ. The CDR3 length is 13 residues. V lost 4 bases, J lost 5 bases, and 13 bases lay in between.

The chain uses TRBV5-1 and TRBJ1-5; possibly TRBD1 for D (5 bases). V was shortened by 5 bases and J by 0 bases, with 12 bases between the two germline ends. The CDR3 loop spans 15 amino acids. Germline CDR1 SGHRS, CDR2 YFSETQ. The CDR3 loop reads CASRSGFDSNQPQHF. Written as DNA, the CDR3 is TGCGCCAGCAGATCAGGGTTCGATAGCAATCAGCCCCAGCATTTT.

CDR3 sequence reads: CASSPGQGGYTF. CDR3 DNA: TGCGCCAGCAGCCCCGGACAGGGAGGCTACACCTTC. This chain joins TRBV5-1 and TRBJ1-2, with 8 bases fitting TRBD1. Germline CDR1 and CDR2: SGHRS and YFSETQ. Losses at the gene ends were 4 bases for V and 8 bases for J; bases not matched to a gene: 4. The CDR3 has 12 residues.

V and J are TRBV6-5 and TRBJ1-3; 7 positions agree with TRBD1. CDR1 MNHEY and CDR2 SVGAGI come from the germline V gene. V gave up 6 bases and J gave up 2 bases; unmatched junction bases: 7. The CDR3 totals 15 residues. Written as DNA, the CDR3 is TGTGCCAGCAGATCGGGACAGCTCGCTGGAAACACCATATATTTT. The encoded protein is CASRSGQLAGNTIYF.

The gene calls are TRBV5-1 and TRBJ1-5; 10 nucleotides align to TRBD1. The CDR3 extends over 16 amino acids. CDR1 and CDR2 (germline): SGHRS, YFSETQ. The trim removed 4 bases at V and 0 bases at J, leaving 4 bases unmatched. CDR3 nucleotides: TGCGCCAGCAGCCCCGGGACAGGGGTTAGCAATCAGCCCCAGCATTTT. It yields the protein CASSPGTGVSNQPQHF. Using reference TRBV5-1 and TRBJ1-5 for the parts outside the CDR3, the full variable domain is KAGVTQTPRYLIKTRGQQVTLSCSPISGHRSVSWYQQTPGQGLQFLFEYFSETQRNKGNFPGRFSGRQFSNSRSEMNVSTLELGDSALYLCASSPGTGVSNQPQHFGDGTRLSIL.

The chain combines TRBV7-7 with TRBJ2-7; perhaps TRBD1 as D (6 bases). The CDR3 sequence is 15 residues long. The ends were cut back, 5 bases at V and 7 bases at J, with 21 bases in the middle. Germline V gene sequence: CDR1 SSHAT, CDR2 FNYEAQ (reference sequence). CDR3 coding DNA: TGTGCCAGCAGCCCGAGTGCACAGGGTCTTACGGAGCAGTACTTC. This encodes CASSPSAQGLTEQYF.

This clone was detected once. This chain links TRBV15 with TRBJ1-4; 9 positions match TRBD1. The CDR3 runs 14 residues. The J segment lost 8 bases and the V segment lost 5 bases, leaving 6 bases of the junction unmatched. Germline lookup yields CDR1 LNHNV and CDR2 YYDKDF (reference sequence). As DNA, the CDR3 is TGTGCCACCAGCGTCAGACAGGGGGAGGAAAAACTGTTTTTT. It codes for CATSVRQGEEKLFF.

The genes are TRBV6-6 and TRBJ2-7; TRBD1 might be the D (5 bases). In germline, CDR1 is MNHNY, CDR2 SVGAGI (reference sequence). The length of the CDR3 is 13 residues. V was cut by 9 bases and J by 3 bases, with 15 bases left in between. CDR3 sequence: CASSGSSYYEQYF. The CDR3 nucleotides are TGTGCCAGTTCAGGGTCATCATACTACGAGCAGTACTTC.

CDR3 nucleotides: TGTGCCAGCAGCCAAGGTGGGACTACCCGGGGGATATACTTC. It codes for CASSQGGTTRGIYF. The chain couples TRBV3-1 (or the pseudogene TRBV3-2) to TRBJ2-7; 7 nucleotides align to TRBD2. The CDR3 runs 14 residues. Germline loops: CDR1 LGHDT, CDR2 YNNKEL (reference sequence). V was pared by 1 base and J by 13 bases, with 13 bases of the junction left unmatched.

V usage is TRBV27 and J usage is TRBJ2-5, with 9 positions matching TRBD1. Germline assignment: CDR1 MNHEY and CDR2 SMNVEV (reference sequence). After removal of 4 bases from V and 5 bases from J, the junction contained 14 bases not matched to a gene. The length of the CDR3 is 17 residues. The CDR3 sequence: CASSSRTKGQGMETQYF. CDR3 nucleotides: TGTGCCAGCAGTTCGAGGACTAAAGGACAGGGGATGGAGACCCAGTACTTC.

The chain joins TRBV11-3 to TRBJ2-2; TRBD2 matches 7 bases. The CDR3 covers 14 residues. The germline CDR1 and CDR2 sequences are SGHNT and YENEEA. The J segment lost 4 bases and the V segment lost 5 bases, leaving 4 bases of the junction unmatched. The CDR3 is CASSGGGVTGELFF. The DNA of the CDR3 is TGTGCCAGCAGCGGTGGGGGGGTCACCGGGGAGCTGTTTTTT.

The rearrangement joins TRBV30 to TRBJ2-5; D gene ambiguous. V lost 2 bases and J lost 1, with 11 bases in between. CDR3 length: 14 amino acids. Per the germline V gene, CDR1 is GTSNPN and CDR2 is SVGIG (reference sequence). The CDR3 DNA reads TGTGCCTGGAGTCTGGCCGGGTCCCAAGAGACCCAGTACTTC. As protein: CAWSLAGSQETQYF.

The V gene is TRBV2, the J gene TRBJ1-1; D remains unclear. V dropped 2 bases and J dropped 6 bases, with 4 bases sitting between them. The V gene's germline CDR1 is SNHLY and CDR2 FYNNEI. The CDR3 covers 11 residues. The CDR3 loop reads CASSETAEAFF. The CDR3 nucleotides read TGTGCCAGCAGTGAAACAGCTGAAGCTTTCTTT.

V gene TRBV18 combines with J gene TRBJ1-3; 8 positions agree with TRBD1. This CDR3 contains 18 residues. Trimming cost V 3 bases and J 0 bases; bases outside gene matches: 10. The V gene's germline CDR1 is KGHSH and CDR2 LQKENI. CDR3 DNA sequence: TGTGCCAGCTCACCCCCGGGACAGGACATATTCTCTGGAAACACCATATATTTT. This encodes CASSPPGQDIFSGNTIYF.

J is TRBJ2-1 and V is TRBV11-2; 9 bases match TRBD1. V dropped 0 bases and J dropped 8; count of bases not matched to a gene: 2. The CDR3 length is 14 residues. The germline V gene has CDR1 SGHAT and CDR2 FQNNGV. CDR3 residues: CASSLEYRGHEQFF. CDR3 in DNA: TGTGCCAGCAGCTTAGAATACAGGGGGCATGAGCAGTTCTTC.

The chain couples TRBV5-1 to TRBJ2-1; no clear D. V shed 4 bases and J shed 4 bases, with 12 bases lying between them. Germline V CDR1 and CDR2: SGHRS, YFSETQ. The CDR3 is 14 residues long. CDR3 DNA: TGCGCCAGCAGCCGATCTCAGGTTTACAATGAGCAGTTCTTC. This sequence encodes CASSRSQVYNEQFF.